The 6 T cell receptor beta chains in this list originate from one sample, sequenced in a study of T-cell memory formation after mild COVID-19. One entry per CDR3 protein results from TCRdb running MiXCR on the 5' RACE reads. The data show roughly 150,000 distinct CDR3 sequences, with roughly 13% seen just once and 3% to 4% held by the top ten. The source material was PBMCs or a T cell subset sorted from them (not recorded which). These receptors were collected from a man aged 18 to 29 who had mild COVID-19 (a few samples of this study predate the infection). Cell type and time point are not known.

The chain joins TRBV9 to TRBJ2-7; possible D gene TRBD1, 6 bases. Germline CDR1 is SGDLS and CDR2 is YYNGEE. V lost 4 bases, J lost 0 bases, and 11 bases lay in between. The CDR3 is 14 residues long. CDR3 DNA sequence: TGTGCCAGCAGCCTCGACAGGACCTCCTACGAGCAGTACTTC. Translated, it gives CASSLDRTSYEQYF.

The chain is built from TRBV28 and TRBJ1-2; possibly TRBD1 for D (5 bases). CDR1 MDHEN and CDR2 SYDVKM come from the germline V gene. The CDR3 runs to 14 residues. Trimming stripped 5 bases from V and 5 bases from J, with 15 bases between. CDR3 amino acids: CASSLPPGGYGYTF. The CDR3 region has the DNA TGTGCCAGCAGTCTCCCCCCGGGGGGGTATGGCTACACCTTC.

This clonotype was recorded a few times. V usage is TRBV5-1 and J usage is TRBJ1-1; tentatively, D is TRBD1 (6 bases). CDR1 and CDR2 from the germline V gene are SGHRS and YFSETQ. V was shortened by 2 bases and J by 2 bases, with 13 bases between the two germline ends. The CDR3 covers 15 residues. The CDR3, as DNA: TGCGCCAGCAGCTTAACAGGGCAAAAAAACACTGAAGCTTTCTTT. This encodes CASSLTGQKNTEAFF.

The genes are TRBV3-1 and TRBJ1-1; TRBD1 might be the D (5 bases). There are 12 residues in the CDR3. V gave up 4 bases and J gave up 6 bases, with 9 bases separating them. Per germline, CDR1 LGHDT and CDR2 YNNKEL (reference sequence). The CDR3 nucleotides are TGTGCCAGCAGCCTCGAGGGGTCTGAAGCTTTCTTT. The encoded protein is CASSLEGSEAFF. Combining the CDR3 with reference TRBV3-1 and TRBJ1-1 gives the whole variable domain DTAVSQTPKYLVTQMGNDKSIKCEQNLGHDTMYWYKQDSKKFLKIMFSYNNKELIINETVPNRFSPKSPDKAHLNLHINSLELGDSAVYFCASSLEGSEAFFGQGTRLTVV.

This clonotype appeared many times. The J gene is TRBJ1-1, the V gene TRBV7-2; D call uncertain. V was cut by 1 base and J by 0 bases, with 9 bases left in between. This CDR3 has 15 residues. Looked up from germline, CDR1 is SGHTA and CDR2 is FQGNSA. The CDR3 reads CASSLDPVMNTEAFF. CDR3 bases: TGTGCCAGCAGCTTAGACCCGGTAATGAACACTGAAGCTTTCTTT.

The J gene is TRBJ2-2, the V gene TRBV3-1, with D possibly TRBD2 on 5 matching bases. The CDR3 runs to 15 residues. Trimming removed 4 bases from V and 1 base from J, with 10 bases in between. Germline values: CDR1 LGHDT, CDR2 YNNKEL (reference sequence). The chain's CDR3 is CASSPFRGNTGELFF. The DNA for the CDR3 is TGTGCCAGCAGCCCATTCCGGGGGAACACCGGGGAGCTGTTTTTT.